These 16 T cell receptor beta chains share one sample of origin, sequenced in a study of T-cell memory formation after mild COVID-19. Each CDR3 protein is one row after TCRdb ran MiXCR on the 5' RACE reads. Altogether about 470,000 distinct CDR3 sequences are present, around a sixth being singletons, with the ten largest covering more than 9%. The specimen was PBMCs or a T cell subset sorted from them (not recorded which). The receptors here all came from an adult woman who had mild COVID-19 (a few samples of this study predate the infection). Cell type and time point are not known.

This chain uses TRBV12-3 or TRBV12-4 with TRBJ2-7; D unresolved. CDR3 length: 14 residues. Deletions cut 4 bases from V and 0 bases from J, with 10 bases between. The CDR3 bases are TGTGCCAGCAGTTCCATGGTCGACTCCTACGAGCAGTACTTC. Its translation: CASSSMVDSYEQYF.

This clonotype was counted at least ten times. The chain employs TRBV6-5 and TRBJ2-5; D uncertain. CDR3 size: 14 residues. In germline, CDR1 is MNHEY, CDR2 SVGAGI. The ends were cut back, 6 bases at V and 1 base at J, with 12 bases in the middle. The CDR3 nucleotides read TGTGCCAGCAGCCCCCGCAGAACCCAAGAGACCCAGTACTTC. Protein product: CASSPRRTQETQYF.

This clonotype was detected only a few times. The gene calls are TRBV9 and TRBJ1-1; tentative D call: TRBD1 (6 bases). CDR3 length: 15 residues. Per the germline V gene, CDR1 is SGDLS and CDR2 is YYNGEE. Trimming took off 3 bases at V and 5 bases at J, with 17 bases between the two ends. CDR3 nucleotides: TGTGCCAGCAGCGCCCGGGGGGGGCGGGGTACTGAAGCTTTCTTT. It translates to CASSARGGRGTEAFF.

V gene TRBV3-1 combines with J gene TRBJ1-1; no clear D gene. This CDR3 has 15 amino acids. V was cut by 3 bases and J by 0 bases, with 11 bases left in between. The germline gives CDR1 LGHDT, CDR2 YNNKEL (reference sequence). CDR3 coding DNA: TGTGCCAGCAGCCAGCGGAGGGAGTTGAACACTGAAGCTTTCTTT. Encoded protein: CASSQRRELNTEAFF.

This rearrangement joins TRBV5-1 to TRBJ1-5; no firm D call. In germline, CDR1 is SGHRS, CDR2 YFSETQ. The V end was cut by 3 bases, the J end by 5 bases, with 9 bases between. The CDR3 spans 13 residues. The CDR3 nucleotides are TGCGCCAGCAGCTCCTCGGGAGATCAGCCCCAGCATTTT. This sequence encodes CASSSSGDQPQHF.

This sequence joins TRBV27 and TRBJ1-2, with D perhaps matching TRBD1 (6 bases). Trimming shortened V by 8 bases and J by 7 bases, and 14 bases separated the two germline ends. CDR3 length: 12 residues. The germline V gene encodes CDR1 MNHEY and CDR2 SMNVEV (reference sequence). Here the CDR3 reads CASLNRDGGYTF. DNA of the CDR3: TGTGCCAGCCTAAACAGGGACGGTGGCTACACCTTC.

This clonotype was seen only a few times. The chain is built from TRBV27 and TRBJ1-5; possibly TRBD1 for D (6 bases). The germline gives CDR1 MNHEY, CDR2 SMNVEV (reference sequence). There are 14 residues in the CDR3. V dropped 5 bases and J dropped 2 bases, with 10 bases sitting between them. CDR3 nucleotide sequence: TGTGCCAGCAGTGCCTCAGGGGGCAATCAGCCCCAGCATTTT. Translation: CASSASGGNQPQHF.

A few counts support this clonotype. This chain links TRBV5-1 with TRBJ2-2, with a weak D call TRBD2 (6 bases). CDR3 length: 18 residues. Deletions cut 1 base from V and 2 bases from J, with 18 bases between. Per the germline V gene, CDR1 is SGHRS and CDR2 is YFSETQ. The CDR3 protein is CASSLWVSQRVNTGELFF. CDR3 DNA: TGCGCCAGCAGCTTGTGGGTTTCACAGCGGGTTAACACCGGGGAGCTGTTTTTT.

This chain joins TRBV7-9 and TRBJ1-2; 8 positions agree with TRBD1. Per the germline V gene, CDR1 is SEHNR and CDR2 is FQNEAQ (reference sequence). The V gene end was trimmed by 1 base and the J gene end by 8 bases; junction bases not matched to a gene: 6. The CDR3 is made up of 14 amino acids. CDR3 in amino acids: CASSLGQGFDGYTF. The CDR3 DNA reads as TGTGCCAGCAGCTTAGGACAGGGGTTTGACGGCTACACCTTC. Looking up the rest from reference TRBV7-9 and TRBJ1-2 gives the full variable domain: DTGVSQNPRHKITKRGQNVTFRCDPISEHNRLYWYRQTLGQGPEFLTYFQNEAQLEKSRLLSDRFSAERPKGSFSTLEIQRTEQGDSAMYLCASSLGQGFDGYTFGSGTRLTVV.

This clonotype was observed a few times. The chain combines TRBV7-8 with TRBJ2-1; weak D call: TRBD1 (5 bases). Germline V CDR1 and CDR2: SGHVS, FQNEAQ. This CDR3 comprises 14 residues. The V gene lost 4 bases and the J gene lost 4 bases, with 11 bases spanning the gap. CDR3 protein: CASSSRQSYNEQFF. The CDR3 DNA reads as TGTGCCAGCAGCTCGCGACAGTCATACAATGAGCAGTTCTTC.

The chain carries TRBV5-1 and TRBJ2-7; 11 bases map to TRBD1. Germline V lookup: CDR1 SGHRS, CDR2 YFSETQ. With V trimmed by 7 bases and J by 5 bases, 8 bases remained unmatched. This CDR3 has 14 amino acids. The chain's CDR3 is CASHRDRGSDEQYF. CDR3 DNA: TGCGCCAGCCACCGGGACAGGGGGTCGGACGAGCAGTACTTC.

This clonotype showed up many times. The chain joins TRBV27 to TRBJ1-6; D is uncertain. V was trimmed by 3 bases and J by 4 bases, leaving 13 bases between them. Germline V CDR1 and CDR2: MNHEY, SMNVEV (reference sequence). The CDR3 spans 16 residues. The CDR3: CASSLSEQLYNSPLHF. The CDR3 DNA reads as TGTGCCAGCAGTTTGTCGGAACAGCTGTATAATTCACCCCTCCACTTT.

This clonotype was observed a few times. The V gene is TRBV4-3, the J gene TRBJ2-5; D is tentatively TRBD1 or TRBD2 (5 bases each). Trimming took off 2 bases at V and 4 bases at J, with 17 bases between the two ends. Germline V gives CDR1 LGHNA, CDR2 YSLEER. The CDR3 totals 16 residues. The CDR3 sequence: CASSQLGTLEGETQYF. The DNA for the CDR3 is TGCGCCAGCAGCCAACTAGGGACCCTAGAGGGAGAGACCCAGTACTTC.

As concerns this clonotype: The junction differs from germline at one of its ends, possibly a read error. This chain joins TRBV12-3 or TRBV12-4 and TRBJ1-5; D remains ambiguous. The CDR3 length is 13 residues. The CDR3 sequence: CASSPPDRTPENF. CDR3 bases: TGTGCCAGCAGCCCGCCCGACCGGACCCCGGAGAATTTT.

This chain uses TRBV2 with TRBJ2-5, with D perhaps TRBD2 (5 bases). Trimming took 6 bases from V and 4 from J, leaving 18 bases between them. The V gene's germline CDR1 is SNHLY and CDR2 FYNNEI. The CDR3 contains 15 residues. In DNA form, the CDR3 reads TGTGCCAGCAGCCGGGTCGGGGATTCGGCAGAGACCCAGTACTTC. Translated: CASSRVGDSAETQYF.

The rearrangement joins TRBV7-2 to TRBJ2-2, with D uncertain. V shed 3 bases and J shed 4 bases, with 12 bases lying between them. There are 15 residues in the CDR3. CDR1 is SGHTA and CDR2 is FQGNSA in the germline V gene. This CDR3 is CASSLGLPGTGELFF. The CDR3 nucleotides are TGTGCCAGCAGCTTGGGCCTGCCAGGCACCGGGGAGCTGTTTTTT.